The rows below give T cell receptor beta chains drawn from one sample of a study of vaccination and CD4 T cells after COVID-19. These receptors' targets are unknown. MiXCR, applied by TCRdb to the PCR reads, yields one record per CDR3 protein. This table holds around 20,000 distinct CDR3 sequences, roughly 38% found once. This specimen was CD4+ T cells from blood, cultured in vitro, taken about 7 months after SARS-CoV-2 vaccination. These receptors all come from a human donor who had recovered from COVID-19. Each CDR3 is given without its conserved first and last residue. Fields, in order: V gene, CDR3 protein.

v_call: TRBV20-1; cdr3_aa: SARDPGGPRGMDTQY
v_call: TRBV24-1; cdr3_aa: ATSDPSSGSIYEQY
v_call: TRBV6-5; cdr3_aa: ASSFSSGLAGGNYEQY
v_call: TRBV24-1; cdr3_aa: ATAGTSGSDPVYEQY
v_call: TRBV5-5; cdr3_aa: ASSSANLPLH
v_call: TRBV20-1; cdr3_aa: SATQGVGSYVQETQY
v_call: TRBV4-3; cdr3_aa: ASSSLGVRDYNEQF
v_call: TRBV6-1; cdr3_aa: ASTNGREETQY
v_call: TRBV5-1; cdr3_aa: ASSLVRQGAGEQY
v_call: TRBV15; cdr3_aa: ATSDRDRGVSPLH
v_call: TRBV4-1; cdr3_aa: ASSQVDMGMSAGQPQH
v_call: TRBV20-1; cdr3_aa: SARAERSGRAADTQY
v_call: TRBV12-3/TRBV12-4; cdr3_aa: ASSPQGQVKQDLH
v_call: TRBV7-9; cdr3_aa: ASSLESGRTNEKLF
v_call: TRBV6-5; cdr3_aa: ASSYVLGPGDQPQH
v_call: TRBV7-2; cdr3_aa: ASSKSTGTGANVLT
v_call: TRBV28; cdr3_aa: ASRTTPGGQGTVETQY
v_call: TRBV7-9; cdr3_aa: ASSASGSAGELF
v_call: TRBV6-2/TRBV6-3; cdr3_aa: ASKHISGVTDTQY
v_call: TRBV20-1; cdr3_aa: SAYPGLAGETQY
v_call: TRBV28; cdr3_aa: ASSLGLAARAADTQY
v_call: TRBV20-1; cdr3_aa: SARRAGLSYNSPLH
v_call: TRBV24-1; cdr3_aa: ATTWQVYLYGYT
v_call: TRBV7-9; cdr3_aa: ASTKQGNTGELF
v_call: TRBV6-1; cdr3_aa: ASSLDRNQPQH
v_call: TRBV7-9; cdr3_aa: ASSLAPAGEHNEQF
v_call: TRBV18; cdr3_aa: ASSPQGRDTEAF
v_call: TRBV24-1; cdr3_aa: ATSDRYPYNEQF
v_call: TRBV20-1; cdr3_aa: SASERGTAFNSPLH
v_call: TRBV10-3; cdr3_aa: AISYRDHYGYT
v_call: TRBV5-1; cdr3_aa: ASSLDGGTYEQY
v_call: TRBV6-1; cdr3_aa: ASRTGVTGELF
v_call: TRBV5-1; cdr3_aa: ASRKNSNYGYT
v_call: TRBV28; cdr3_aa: ASSFVASGELF
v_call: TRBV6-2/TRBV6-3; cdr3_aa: ASSYGRAQGPTTDTQY
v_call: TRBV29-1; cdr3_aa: SGKGPGIYNEQF
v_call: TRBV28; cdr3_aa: ASSLLGQGAYEQY
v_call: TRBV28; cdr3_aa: ASSSAGIAYEQY
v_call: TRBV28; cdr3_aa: ASRTPEETQY
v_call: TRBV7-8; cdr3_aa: ASTRSGVDEQY
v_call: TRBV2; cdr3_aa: ASSGGMGRWNGYT
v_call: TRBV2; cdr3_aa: ASANGGTDTQY
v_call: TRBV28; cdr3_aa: ASSLGQGSSYEQY
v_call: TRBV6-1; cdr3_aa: ASRSDRSYGYT
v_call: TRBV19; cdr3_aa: ASSIAALANYGYT
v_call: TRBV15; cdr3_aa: ATSRDHFSYTGELF
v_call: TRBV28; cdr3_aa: ASSLPSIYGYT
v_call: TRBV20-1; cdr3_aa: SAARQSYNSPLH
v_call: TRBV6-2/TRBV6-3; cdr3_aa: ASRKDNTDTQY
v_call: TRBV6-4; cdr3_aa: ASREQGYSNQPQH
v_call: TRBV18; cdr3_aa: ASSLGEDDYGYT
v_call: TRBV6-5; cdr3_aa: ASSYLPSSYNSPLH
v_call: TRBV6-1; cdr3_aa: ASMRGIAGNTIY
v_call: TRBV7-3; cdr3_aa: ASSLFASPSPLH